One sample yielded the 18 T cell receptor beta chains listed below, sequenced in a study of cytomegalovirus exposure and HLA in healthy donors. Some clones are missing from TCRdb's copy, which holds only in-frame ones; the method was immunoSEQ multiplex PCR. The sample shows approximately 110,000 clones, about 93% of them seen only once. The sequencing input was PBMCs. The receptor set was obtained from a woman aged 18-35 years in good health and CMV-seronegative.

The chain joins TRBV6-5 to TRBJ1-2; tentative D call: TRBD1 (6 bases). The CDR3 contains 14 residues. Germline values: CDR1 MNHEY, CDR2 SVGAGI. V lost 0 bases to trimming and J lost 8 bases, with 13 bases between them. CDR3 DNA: TGTGCCAGCAGTTACTCCCAAGGCAGGGGCGGCTACACCTTC. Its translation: CASSYSQGRGGYTF.

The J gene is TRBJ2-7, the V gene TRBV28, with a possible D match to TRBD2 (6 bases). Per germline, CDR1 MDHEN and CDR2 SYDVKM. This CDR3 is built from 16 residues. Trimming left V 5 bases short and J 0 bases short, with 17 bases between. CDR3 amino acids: CASSPPWGGDSYEQYF. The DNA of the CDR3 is TGTGCCAGCAGTCCTCCCTGGGGCGGGGACTCCTACGAGCAGTACTTC.

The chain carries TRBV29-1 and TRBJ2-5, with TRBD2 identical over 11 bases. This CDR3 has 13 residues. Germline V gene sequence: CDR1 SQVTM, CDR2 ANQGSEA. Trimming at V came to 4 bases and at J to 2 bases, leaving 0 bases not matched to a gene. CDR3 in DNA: TGCAGCGTTGGGACTAGCGGGCAAGAGACCCAGTACTTC. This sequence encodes CSVGTSGQETQYF.

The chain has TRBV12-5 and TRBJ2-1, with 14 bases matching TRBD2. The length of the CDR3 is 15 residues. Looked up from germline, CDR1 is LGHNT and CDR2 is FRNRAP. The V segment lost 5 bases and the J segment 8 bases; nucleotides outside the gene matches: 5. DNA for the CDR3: TGTGCTAGTGGTCCCGGGACTAGCGGGAGTCATGAGCAGTTCTTC. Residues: CASGPGTSGSHEQFF.

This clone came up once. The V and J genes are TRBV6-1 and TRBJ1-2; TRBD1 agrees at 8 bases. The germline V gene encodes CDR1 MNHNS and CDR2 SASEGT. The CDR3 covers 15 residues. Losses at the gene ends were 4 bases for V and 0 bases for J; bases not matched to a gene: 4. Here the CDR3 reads CASSAGQGSNYGYTF. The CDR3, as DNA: TGTGCCAGCAGTGCTGGACAGGGATCTAACTATGGCTACACCTTC.

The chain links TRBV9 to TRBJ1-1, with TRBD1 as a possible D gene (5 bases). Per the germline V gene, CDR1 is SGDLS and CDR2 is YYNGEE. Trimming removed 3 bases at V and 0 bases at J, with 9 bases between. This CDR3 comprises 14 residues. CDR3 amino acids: CASSDGHLNTEAFF. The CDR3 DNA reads TGTGCCAGCAGCGACGGACACCTGAACACTGAAGCTTTCTTT.

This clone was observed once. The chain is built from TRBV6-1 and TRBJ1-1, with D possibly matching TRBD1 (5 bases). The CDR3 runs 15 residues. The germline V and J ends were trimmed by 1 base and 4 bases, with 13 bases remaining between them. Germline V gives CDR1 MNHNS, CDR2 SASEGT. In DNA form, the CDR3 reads TGTGCCAGCAGTGAAGTCTACCAGGGCCCCACTGAAGCTTTCTTT. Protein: CASSEVYQGPTEAFF.

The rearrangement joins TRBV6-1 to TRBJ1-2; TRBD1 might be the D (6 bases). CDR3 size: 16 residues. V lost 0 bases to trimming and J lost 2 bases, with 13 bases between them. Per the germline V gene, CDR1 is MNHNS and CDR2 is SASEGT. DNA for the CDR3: TGTGCCAGCAGTGAAGCGACAGGCTACTTGAACTATGGCTACACCTTC. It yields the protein CASSEATGYLNYGYTF.

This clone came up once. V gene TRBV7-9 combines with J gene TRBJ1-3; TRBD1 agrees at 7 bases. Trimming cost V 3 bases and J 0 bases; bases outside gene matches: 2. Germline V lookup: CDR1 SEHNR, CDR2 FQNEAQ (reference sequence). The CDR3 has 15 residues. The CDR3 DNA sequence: TGTGCCAGCAGCTTCACAGGGGCCTCTGGAAACACCATATATTTT. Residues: CASSFTGASGNTIYF.

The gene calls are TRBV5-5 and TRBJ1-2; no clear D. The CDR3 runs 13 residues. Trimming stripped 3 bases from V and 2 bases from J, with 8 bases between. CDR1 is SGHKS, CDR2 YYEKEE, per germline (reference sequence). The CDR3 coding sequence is TGTGCCAGCAGCTCCACAGTGAACTATGGCTACACCTTC. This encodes CASSSTVNYGYTF.

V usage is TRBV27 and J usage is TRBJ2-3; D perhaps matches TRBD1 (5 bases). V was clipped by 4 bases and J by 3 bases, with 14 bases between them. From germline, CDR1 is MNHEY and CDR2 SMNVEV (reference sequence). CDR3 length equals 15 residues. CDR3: CASSSYTTVTDTQYF. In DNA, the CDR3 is TGTGCCAGCAGTTCCTACACGACAGTTACAGATACGCAGTATTTT.

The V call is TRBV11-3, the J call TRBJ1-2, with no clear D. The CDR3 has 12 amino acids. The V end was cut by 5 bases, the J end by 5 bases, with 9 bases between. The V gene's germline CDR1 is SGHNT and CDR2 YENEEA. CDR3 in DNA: TGTGCCAGCAGCGCCAACGGTTATGGCTACACCTTC. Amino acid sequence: CASSANGYGYTF.

CDR3 sequence (DNA): TGTGCCAGCAGCTTCAGGGGCCCAGATACGCAGTATTTT. Amino acids: CASSFRGPDTQYF. This chain connects TRBV5-6 to TRBJ2-3, with D perhaps TRBD1 (6 bases). CDR1 is SGHDT, CDR2 YYEEEE, per germline. Deletions cut 2 bases from V and 4 bases from J, with 8 bases between. The CDR3 spans 13 residues.

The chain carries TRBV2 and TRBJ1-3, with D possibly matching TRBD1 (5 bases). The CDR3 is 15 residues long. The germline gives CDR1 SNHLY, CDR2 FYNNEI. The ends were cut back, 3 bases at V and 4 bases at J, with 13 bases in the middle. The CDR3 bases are TGTGCCAGCAGTGATGGGGGGGTGCCCGGAAACACCATATATTTT. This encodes CASSDGGVPGNTIYF.

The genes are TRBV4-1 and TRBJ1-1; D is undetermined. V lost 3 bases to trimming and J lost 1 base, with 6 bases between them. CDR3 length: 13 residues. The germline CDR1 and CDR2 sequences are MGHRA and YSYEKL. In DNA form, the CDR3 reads TGCGCCAGCAGCCACAGAGGGAACACTGAAGCTTTCTTT. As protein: CASSHRGNTEAFF.

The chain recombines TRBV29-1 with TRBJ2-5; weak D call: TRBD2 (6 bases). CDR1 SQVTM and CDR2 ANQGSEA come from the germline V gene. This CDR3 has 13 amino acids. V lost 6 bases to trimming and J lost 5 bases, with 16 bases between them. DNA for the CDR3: TGCAGCGTCCAAGCGGGTAGTGGGGAGACCCAGTACTTC. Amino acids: CSVQAGSGETQYF.

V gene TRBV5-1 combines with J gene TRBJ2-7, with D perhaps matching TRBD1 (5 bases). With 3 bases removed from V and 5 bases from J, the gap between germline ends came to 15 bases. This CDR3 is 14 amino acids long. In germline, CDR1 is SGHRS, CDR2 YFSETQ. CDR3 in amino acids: CASSSLAQGHEQYF. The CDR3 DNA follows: TGCGCCAGCAGCTCCCTCGCGCAGGGCCACGAGCAGTACTTC.

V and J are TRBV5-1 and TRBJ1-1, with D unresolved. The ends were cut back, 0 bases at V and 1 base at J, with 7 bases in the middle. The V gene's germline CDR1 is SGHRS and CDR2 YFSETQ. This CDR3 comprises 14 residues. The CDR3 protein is CASSLVLQNTEAFF. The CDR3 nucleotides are TGCGCCAGCAGCTTGGTATTACAGAACACTGAAGCTTTCTTT. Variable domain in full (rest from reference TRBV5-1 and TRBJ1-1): KAGVTQTPRYLIKTRGQQVTLSCSPISGHRSVSWYQQTPGQGLQFLFEYFSETQRNKGNFPGRFSGRQFSNSRSEMNVSTLELGDSALYLCASSLVLQNTEAFFGQGTRLTVV.